This T cell receptor (beta chain) was observed in a study of cytomegalovirus exposure and HLA in healthy donors. The wider study: Roughly 85 million unique TCRs from HLA-typed donors made up an early data release.

Concerning this clone: As yet, its antigen is unknown.

V was shortened by 5 bases and J by 3 bases, with 10 bases between the two germline ends. Germline V gene lookup returns CDR1 KGHSH and CDR2 LQKENI. The CDR3 covers 13 residues. Study-wide results and limits: A prior analysis recorded that most TCR beta V segments were productive about 87% or about 30% of the time. Exclusion applied to some V segments, including TRBV6-2 and TRBV6-3, as they were indistinguishable.

The PCR contained 60 Vbeta and 13 Jbeta primers. Using immunoSEQ multiplex PCR, the repertoire was profiled, and TCRdb retains in-frame clones only, with some absent. The sample gives 100,000 to 150,000 clones, over 75% of which show up once; 1.5% is in the top ten. The sequence was obtained from a woman aged 18-29 years in good health and CMV-seronegative. The chain combines TRBV18 with TRBJ1-1, with D possibly matching TRBD1 (6 bases). Sample: PBMCs. The CDR3 loop reads CASSTGQDTEAFF. The CDR3 nucleotides are TGTGCCAGCTCAACAGGGCAGGACACTGAAGCTTTCTTT.